Reported below is one T cell receptor (beta chain). As yet, its antigen is unknown. The data were taken from a study of CXCR3-negative and CXCR3-positive naive CD8 T cells. The wider study: Total TRB output reached 130 million to 150 million reads, about 1.5 +/- 0.3 million per library.

Study-wide findings and caveats: Fresh PBMCs served for most assays, and CXCR3 expression fell partially after cryopreservation. TRBV-TRBJ usage was similar across naive CXCR3 subsets but distinct in memory cells.

In preparing the TRB cDNA libraries, 5' RACE with UMI labels was used. After re-calling the 5' RACE reads, TCRdb lists one entry per CDR3 protein, DNA absent. Its table lists 38,000 or so distinct CDR3 sequences. The CDR3 spans 15 residues. Per germline, CDR1 MNHEY and CDR2 SMNVEV (reference sequence). The clonotype originates from a human donor in good health. Some clones in this sample may be carry-over from other donors' samples. Input material: memory CD8+ T cells from blood. V gene TRBV27 combines with J gene TRBJ1-5. CDR3 in amino acids: CASSLSGFSNQPQHF.